One sample yielded the 17 T cell receptor beta chains listed below, sequenced in a study of blood T cell repertoires in COVID-19. The method was immunoSEQ multiplex PCR; TCRdb's version includes in-frame clones alone and lacks a portion of them. This table has 80,000 to 100,000 clones, approximately 79% appearing once. Sequences were obtained from peripheral blood. The receptors here all came from a man between 65 and 85 years old with COVID-19, enrolled during active disease.

This clone appeared a few times. The genes are TRBV30 and TRBJ2-7, with TRBD2 matching 9 bases. The germline V gene encodes CDR1 GTSNPN and CDR2 SVGIG (reference sequence). V lost 4 bases, J lost 7 bases, and 8 bases stayed unmatched. This CDR3 is built from 13 residues. CDR3 in DNA: TGTGCCTGGACTAGCGGGACTCCTAGAGAGCAGTACTTC. It translates to CAWTSGTPREQYF.

The rearrangement links TRBV15 to TRBJ2-7; TRBD2 agrees at 8 bases. V was clipped by 4 bases and J by 9 bases; unmatched bases: 14. The CDR3 is 15 amino acids. The germline V gene encodes CDR1 LNHNV and CDR2 YYDKDF (reference sequence). The CDR3 loop reads CATSNSPRGGLGQYF. In DNA, the CDR3 is TGTGCCACCAGCAACTCCCCACGGGGGGGCCTGGGGCAGTACTTC.

The chain uses TRBV11-2 and TRBJ1-1; D is uncertain. V was cut by 2 bases and J by 3 bases, with 7 bases left in between. Germline V lookup: CDR1 SGHAT, CDR2 FQNNGV. CDR3 size: 13 residues. DNA for the CDR3: TGTGCCAGCAGCTTAAGGGAGGACACTGAAGCTTTCTTT. The encoded protein is CASSLREDTEAFF.

The chain links TRBV21-1 to TRBJ2-2; TRBD2 reflects the table's D call only, with no check against the DNA. TRBV21-1 is listed as a pseudogene. This CDR3 region has 19 residues. CDR3 coding DNA: TGTGCCAGCAGCAAAGGGGGCCTAGCGGGTCGACCGAACACCGGGGAGCTGTTTTTT. Protein product: CASSKGGLAGRPNTGELFF.

The chain links TRBV7-9 to TRBJ1-2, with a possible D match to TRBD1 (5 bases). This CDR3 comprises 13 residues. Trimming pared 2 bases from V and 7 bases from J, leaving 11 bases between. Germline values: CDR1 SEHNR, CDR2 FQNEAQ (reference sequence). Here the CDR3 reads CASSLPGRRGYTF. The CDR3 DNA reads TGTGCCAGCAGCTTACCAGGGAGGCGTGGCTACACCTTC.

This clone turned up a few times. This rearrangement joins TRBV5-1 to TRBJ2-1; 8 nucleotides agree with TRBD1. The trim removed 4 bases at V and 0 bases at J, leaving 3 bases unmatched. The CDR3 covers 15 residues. Germline CDR1 is SGHRS and CDR2 is YFSETQ. DNA of the CDR3: TGCGCCAGCAGCCCGGGACAGGTCTCCTACAATGAGCAGTTCTTC. Translating it yields CASSPGQVSYNEQFF.

This chain connects TRBV2 to TRBJ1-1; TRBD1 matches at 7 bases. V shed 5 bases and J 5 bases; nucleotides not matched to a gene: 11. This CDR3 is built from 15 residues. Germline values: CDR1 SNHLY, CDR2 FYNNEI. The CDR3 bases are TGTGCCAGCAGTTCCTCCCGGACAGGACTAACTGAAGCTTTCTTT. Protein product: CASSSSRTGLTEAFF. The full variable domain, its missing parts supplied by reference TRBV2 and TRBJ1-1, is EPEVTQTPSHQVTQMGQEVILRCVPISNHLYFYWYRQILGQKVEFLVSFYNNEISEKSEIFDDQFSVERPDGSNFTLKIRSTKLEDSAMYFCASSSSRTGLTEAFFGQGTRLTVV.

This chain uses TRBV9 with TRBJ1-5; D unclear. V was pared by 0 bases and J by 2 bases, with 9 bases between. This CDR3 spans 15 amino acids. Germline values: CDR1 SGDLS, CDR2 YYNGEE. For the CDR3, the DNA is TGTGCCAGCAGCGTAGGAGGGTCTGGCAATCAGCCCCAGCATTTT. The encoded protein is CASSVGGSGNQPQHF.

V is TRBV4-3 and J is TRBJ2-7; TRBD1 might be the D (5 bases). There are 17 residues in the CDR3. Trimming pared 0 bases from V and 6 bases from J, leaving 21 bases between. CDR1 LGHNA and CDR2 YSLEER come from the germline V gene. Here the CDR3 DNA reads TGCGCCAGCAGCCAAGATTTAGGACATTCCTTTCCGGCCGAGCAGTACTTC. As protein: CASSQDLGHSFPAEQYF.

This chain links TRBV14 with TRBJ1-4; no clear D gene. CDR3 length equals 14 residues. V gave up 4 bases and J gave up 8 bases, with 14 bases separating them. Germline CDR1 is SGHDN and CDR2 is FVKESK. DNA of the CDR3: TGTGCCAGCAGCCCCTACGACGGACTAGAAAAACTGTTTTTT. Residues: CASSPYDGLEKLFF.

The chain couples TRBV28 to TRBJ1-5; the D gene is possibly TRBD1 (6 bases). The V end lost 5 bases, the J end lost 5 bases, and 19 bases lay between the germline ends. Germline values: CDR1 MDHEN, CDR2 SYDVKM. The CDR3 loop spans 16 amino acids. Here the CDR3 reads CASSLPPWTDYQPQHF. The CDR3 region has the DNA TGTGCCAGCAGTCTCCCCCCGTGGACAGACTATCAGCCCCAGCATTTT.

The chain joins TRBV19 to TRBJ1-1; the D is unclear. The germline gives CDR1 LNHDA, CDR2 SQIVND (reference sequence). This CDR3 is built from 14 residues. Trimming shortened V by 3 bases and J by 4 bases, and 12 bases separated the two germline ends. CDR3 in DNA: TGTGCCAGTAGTATTAACATTCGGGGCACTGAAGCTTTCTTT. Its translation: CASSINIRGTEAFF.

The rearrangement joins TRBV6-2 or TRBV6-3 to TRBJ2-5; TRBD2 matches at 8 bases. The germline gives CDR1 MNHEY, CDR2 SVGEGT. V gave up 4 bases and J gave up 4 bases; unmatched junction bases: 11. The CDR3 has 16 amino acids. The CDR3 here is CASSFESGRDRETQYF. The CDR3 coding sequence is TGTGCCAGCAGTTTCGAGAGCGGGAGAGATCGAGAGACCCAGTACTTC.

The chain is built from TRBV19 and TRBJ2-2, with 7 bases aligning to TRBD1. This CDR3 has 15 amino acids. Germline V gives CDR1 LNHDA, CDR2 SQIVND (reference sequence). J was trimmed by 1 base and V by 5 bases; bases with no gene match: 4. The CDR3 DNA sequence: TGTGCCAGTAGTTTTTGGACAGGGAACACCGGGGAGCTGTTTTTT. Protein sequence: CASSFWTGNTGELFF. Full variable domain (missing parts from reference TRBV19 and TRBJ2-2): DGGITQSPKYLFRKEGQNVTLSCEQNLNHDAMYWYRQDPGQGLRLIYYSQIVNDFQKGDIAEGYSVSREKKESFPLTVTSAQKNPTAFYLCASSFWTGNTGELFFGEGSRLTVL.

The J gene is TRBJ1-4, the V gene TRBV18; no definite D call. The CDR3 loop spans 14 amino acids. V lost 3 bases to trimming and J lost 0 bases, with 5 bases between them. CDR1 and CDR2 (germline): KGHSH, LQKENI. CDR3 residues: CASSPVATNEKLFF. The CDR3, as DNA: TGTGCCAGCTCACCCGTTGCAACTAATGAAAAACTGTTTTTT.

The rearrangement links TRBV10-2 to TRBJ2-3; TRBD2 matches 9 bases. CDR1 WSHSY and CDR2 SAAADI come from the germline V gene. Trimming at V came to 6 bases and at J to 5 bases, leaving 15 bases not matched to a gene. This CDR3 is built from 17 residues. The chain's CDR3 is CASRASFFAGGLDTQYF. CDR3 sequence (DNA): TGCGCCAGCAGGGCCTCCTTCTTTGCGGGAGGGCTAGATACGCAGTATTTT.

The V gene is TRBV5-1, the J gene TRBJ2-6; 9 bases match TRBD1. The CDR3 is made up of 19 amino acids. CDR1 and CDR2 from the germline V gene are SGHRS and YFSETQ. Trimming removed 0 bases from V and 0 bases from J; junction bases left unmatched: 7. This CDR3 reads CASSLDLRQGGSGANVLTF. The CDR3 DNA sequence: TGCGCCAGCAGCTTGGATCTGAGACAGGGGGGCTCTGGGGCCAACGTCCTGACTTTC.